This T cell receptor beta chain comes out of a study of Ad26.COV2.S vaccination and SARS-CoV-2 variants. Study as a whole: Ad26.COV2.S was injected intramuscularly once or twice, 56 days apart. Findings and caveats of the study: Individuals receiving vaccine had higher spike-specific TCR breadth than placebo recipients did. Total T cell responses, in the TCR breadth and depth analyses, may have been underestimated.

V gave up 3 bases and J gave up 4 bases; unmatched junction bases: 8. CDR1 SGHRS and CDR2 YFSETQ come from the germline V gene. This CDR3 comprises 15 residues. Treatment in this sample: roughly 20 received Ad26.COV2.S at low or high dose, single or two shots; 5 received placebo; per-sample allocation not given. Sampling took place 63 days after the first vaccine or placebo injection. Some clones are missing from TCRdb's copy, which holds only in-frame ones; the method was immunoSEQ multiplex PCR. The table includes approximately 420,000 clones, less than 90% detected once. About this clone itself: Its target is not known.

The sample was peripheral blood, taken in a trial of Ad26.COV2.S vaccine versus placebo. The source of this sequence is a person aged 18 to 65 who received the Ad26.COV2.S COVID-19 vaccine or a placebo. The chain couples TRBV5-1 to TRBJ1-1; 8 bases are a match to TRBD1. Here the CDR3 DNA reads TGCGCCAGCAGCTGGACAGGGCGGGGGAGCACTGAAGCTTTCTTT. Translating gives CASSWTGRGSTEAFF.